The entry that follows covers one TCR beta chain sequence. Its matching antigen is unknown. Into CD45RA+ naive and CD45RA-negative memory subsets, the CD4+ cells were split. Profiling relied on immunoSEQ multiplex PCR, and the TCRdb table lists in-frame clones only, not all of them. This table has hundreds of thousands of clones, about two thirds appearing once. This sample is part of a study of shared clonotypes between healthy human individuals. Study-level results: Only blood underwent sampling, and tissue repertoires likely differ. Relative to memory subsets, naive subsets generally showed larger estimated richness.

Germline trimming cut 8 bases from V and 0 bases from J; bases unmatched to any gene: 6. CDR3 length: 15 amino acids. Germline values: CDR1 MDHEN, CDR2 SYDVKM. Material for sequencing was memory CD4+ T cells sorted from blood. As for subset: CD45RA-negative fraction. This receptor was obtained from a woman between 25 and 40 years old in good health. This chain connects TRBV28 to TRBJ2-1; 8 positions match TRBD1. The CDR3 DNA reads as TGTGCCAGCCAGGGGGCAACGTACTCCTACAATGAGCAGTTCTTC. Translated, it gives CASQGATYSYNEQFF.